What follows is one TCR beta chain and its context. The antigen is unknown. These data are taken from a study of shared clonotypes between healthy human individuals. Each of the donors was a healthy adult who was HIV-negative and had not had a recent acute infection or vaccination. Deep was the level used in running the assay. Genomic DNA of every subset was divided equally among multiple immunoSEQ plates. Assay used: immunoSEQ multiplex PCR; TCRdb lists only in-frame clones, some missing. The data hold 500,000 or so clones, with roughly 95% observed a single time. Study-level results: Researchers sampled blood only, noting tissue repertoires likely differ.

This CDR3 region has 14 residues. With V trimmed by 3 bases and J by 4 bases, 4 bases remained unmatched. Germline CDR1 reads MNHEY; CDR2 reads SMNVEV (reference sequence). This TCR was recovered from a woman aged 25 to 39 in good health. This sequence joins TRBV27 and TRBJ1-1; 8 nucleotides align to TRBD1. Material: naive CD4+ T cells sorted from blood. Subset reported: CD45RA+ positively selected. The CDR3 loop is CASSFRQGITEAFF. CDR3 in DNA: TGTGCCAGCAGTTTCCGACAGGGGATCACTGAAGCTTTCTTT.